What follows are 32 T cell receptor beta chains derived from one specimen sequenced in a study of regulatory T cells in long-lasting Graves disease. The time point: persistent/refractory GD, antithyroid drugs over 5 years with positive TRAb. PBMC-extracted RNA yielded the TCR library. For TCR beta, libraries came from iRepertoire HTBI primers and Arm-PCR of CDR3 regions. One entry per CDR3 protein results from TCRdb running MiXCR on the multiplex PCR reads. The sample records approximately 440,000 distinct CDR3 sequences, 23% being singletons. Sample: peripheral blood mononuclear cells (PBMCs), taken when the disease was refractory, from a patient treated with antithyroid drugs. The receptors were sampled from a female donor with Graves disease.

This clonotype was found a few times. The rearrangement uses TRBV19 and TRBJ1-5; D is unclear. Looked up from germline, CDR1 is LNHDA and CDR2 is SQIVND (reference sequence). The CDR3 is 14 amino acids. Trimming left V 6 bases short and J 11 bases short, with 20 bases between. The CDR3 DNA follows: TGTGCCAGTAGCCTCTCCGACCTTGGCATTACCCAGCATTTT. Translation: CASSLSDLGITQHF.

This clonotype showed up many times. The chain has TRBV7-2 and TRBJ2-7; TRBD2 matches at 7 bases. The germline gives CDR1 SGHTA, CDR2 FQGNSA. Trimming at V came to 5 bases and at J to 1 base, leaving 8 bases not matched to a gene. The CDR3 extends over 15 amino acids. CDR3: CASSPLTSVSYEQYF. CDR3 nucleotide sequence: TGTGCCAGCAGCCCCCTCACTAGCGTTTCCTACGAGCAGTACTTC.

This clonotype has at least ten counts. The chain uses TRBV12-3 or TRBV12-4 and TRBJ2-7; D is perhaps TRBD1 (5 bases). The V and J ends lost 6 bases and 1 base respectively, with 19 bases between them. This CDR3 has 16 residues. The DNA for the CDR3 is TGTGCCAGCAGCCCGCCACCCAGGGCTGGATCCTACGAGCAGTACTTC. Protein: CASSPPPRAGSYEQYF.

This clonotype was detected only a few times. CDR3 in amino acids: CASSSIRDNVGYGYTF. In nucleotides, the CDR3 is TGTGCCAGCAGCTCGATCCGGGACAACGTTGGCTATGGCTACACCTTC. This chain connects TRBV7-8 to TRBJ1-2; the D gene is possibly TRBD1 (6 bases). Germline V gene data show CDR1 as SGHVS and CDR2 as FQNEAQ. The CDR3 has 16 residues. The germline V and J ends were trimmed by 4 bases and 4 bases, with 19 bases remaining between them.

This clonotype was found many times. An end of the junction does not agree with germline; a read error may underlie this. This chain links TRBV19 with TRBJ1-1; 7 bases line up with TRBD1. This CDR3 is 14 amino acids long. CDR1 and CDR2 (germline): LNHDA, SQIVND (reference sequence). The CDR3 loop is CASSITGANTEAFF. DNA of the CDR3: TGTGCCAGCAGTATAACAGGGGCTAACACTGAAGCTTTCTTT. The full variable domain, in which reference TRBV19 and TRBJ1-1 provide the parts outside the CDR3, is DGGITQSPKYLFRKEGQNVTLSCEQNLNHDAMYWYRQDPGQGLRLIYYSQIVNDFQKGDIAEGYSVSREKKESFPLTVTSAQKNPTAFYLCASSITGANTEAFFGQGTRLTVV.

A remark on this clonotype: A clone one base away is much larger, so this may be a read error. The chain links TRBV20-1 to TRBJ1-2; a weak D match, TRBD1 (5 bases). Germline loops: CDR1 DFQATT, CDR2 SNEGSKA (reference sequence). V gave up 4 bases and J gave up 2 bases, with 14 bases separating them. The CDR3 length is 14 residues. The chain's CDR3 is CSATTGTGNYGYTF. The CDR3 bases are TGCAGTGCTACGACCGGGACGGGAAACTATGGCTACACCTTC.

This clonotype was counted many times. J is TRBJ2-4 and V is TRBV24-1; possible D gene TRBD1, 6 bases. The CDR3 totals 17 residues. Trimming removed 3 bases at V and 4 bases at J, with 18 bases between. CDR1 and CDR2 from the germline V gene are KGHDR and SFDVKD. The CDR3 loop reads CATSDGPPTGSKNIQYF. The CDR3 nucleotides read TGTGCCACCAGTGATGGGCCCCCGACAGGTAGTAAAAACATTCAGTACTTC.

This clonotype has only a few counts. The rearrangement joins TRBV28 to TRBJ2-2; D is perhaps TRBD1 (6 bases). The V gene's germline CDR1 is MDHEN and CDR2 SYDVKM. There are 15 residues in the CDR3. Trimming shortened V by 7 bases and J by 5 bases, and 17 bases separated the two germline ends. This chain's CDR3 is CASIRGGSRTGELFF. CDR3 nucleotide sequence: TGTGCCAGCATCCGTGGGGGCTCGAGGACCGGGGAGCTGTTTTTT.

This clonotype was seen many times. The V gene is TRBV6-5, the J gene TRBJ1-1; D is unresolved. The CDR3 is 13 amino acids. With 2 bases removed from V and 0 bases from J, the gap between germline ends came to 4 bases. Looked up from germline, CDR1 is MNHEY and CDR2 is SVGAGI. The CDR3: CASSYGMNTEAFF. CDR3 sequence (DNA): TGTGCCAGCAGTTACGGAATGAACACTGAAGCTTTCTTT.

Note on this clonotype: One base away lies a much larger clone, so this may be a sequencing read error. The chain carries TRBV11-2 and TRBJ2-5; 8 positions match TRBD2. CDR3 length: 17 amino acids. Germline lookup yields CDR1 SGHAT and CDR2 FQNNGV. The CDR3 loop reads CASSRANSREVQETQHF. For the CDR3, the DNA is TGTGCCAGCAGCCGCGCTAACTCGCGGGAGGTACAAGAGACCCAGCACTTC.

The chain carries TRBV7-3 and TRBJ2-1; D may be TRBD1 or TRBD2 (5 bases each). The germline V and J ends were trimmed by 4 bases and 10 bases, with 17 bases remaining between them. The CDR3 covers 14 residues. Germline assignment: CDR1 SGHTA and CDR2 FQGTGA. CDR3 loop: CASSSQVVGGEQFF. In DNA, the CDR3 is TGTGCCAGCAGCTCCCAAGTAGTTGGGGGAGAGCAGTTCTTC.

This clonotype occurred a few times. This sequence joins TRBV6-2 or TRBV6-3 and TRBJ1-2, with D uncertain. This CDR3 is 13 amino acids long. V was clipped by 0 bases and J by 8 bases, with 10 bases between them. Germline V CDR1 and CDR2: MNHEY, SVGEGT. CDR3 sequence: CASSYSSSRGYTF. CDR3 coding DNA: TGTGCCAGCAGTTACTCGAGCTCCCGGGGCTACACCTTC.

CDR3 nucleotides: TGTGCCAGCAGCCCCGCGATGGCTGGGAAGACTGAAGCTTTCTTT. Its translation is CASSPAMAGKTEAFF. The chain recombines TRBV28 with TRBJ1-1; D unclear. The V end was cut by 6 bases, the J end by 5 bases, with 19 bases between. CDR1 and CDR2 from the germline V gene are MDHEN and SYDVKM. The CDR3 is made up of 15 amino acids. Variable domain in full (rest from reference TRBV28 and TRBJ1-1): DVKVTQSSRYLVKRTGEKVFLECVQDMDHENMFWYRQDPGLGLRLIYFSYDVKMKEKGDIPEGYSVSREKKERFSLILESASTNQTSMYLCASSPAMAGKTEAFFGQGTRLTVV.

This clonotype was found many times. This chain links TRBV12-3 or TRBV12-4 with TRBJ2-7; 13 bases align to TRBD2. The CDR3 loop spans 16 amino acids. Trimming took 6 bases from V and 0 from J; bases not matched to a gene: 5. The CDR3, as DNA: TGTGCCAGCAGCCGGGGACTAGCGGGGAACTCCTACGAGCAGTACTTC. The encoded protein is CASSRGLAGNSYEQYF.

This clonotype came up a few times. The J gene is TRBJ1-6, the V gene TRBV10-3; D remains unclear. The CDR3 is 13 residues long. V was pared by 7 bases and J by 5 bases, with 9 bases between. Germline V gene sequence: CDR1 ENHRY, CDR2 SYGVKD. The CDR3 sequence: CAIMAQNNSPLHF. CDR3 DNA: TGTGCCATCATGGCCCAAAATAATTCACCCCTCCACTTT.

CDR3 sequence: CSAIPGAVFNQPQHF. CDR3 DNA: TGCAGTGCTATCCCGGGGGCAGTTTTTAATCAGCCCCAGCATTTT. The rearrangement uses TRBV20-1 and TRBJ1-5; possibly TRBD1 for D (6 bases). Germline assignment: CDR1 DFQATT and CDR2 SNEGSKA (reference sequence). Trimming removed 4 bases from V and 4 bases from J, with 17 bases in between. The CDR3 length is 15 residues.

This clonotype was observed many times. The genes are TRBV28 and TRBJ1-4; 8 nucleotides align to TRBD1. This CDR3 contains 18 residues. The V gene's germline CDR1 is MDHEN and CDR2 SYDVKM. J lost 4 bases, V lost 5 bases, and 15 bases had no gene match. In nucleotides, the CDR3 is TGTGCCAGCAGTCTTTCAGGGGGCGTACGTTTAAATAATGAAAAACTGTTTTTT. Residues: CASSLSGGVRLNNEKLFF.

This clonotype has ten or more counts. The genes are TRBV28 and TRBJ2-7; 7 nucleotides line up with TRBD1. V shed 6 bases, J shed 3 bases, and the junction held 11 bases outside the gene matches. Per germline, CDR1 MDHEN and CDR2 SYDVKM. This CDR3 is 15 amino acids long. The CDR3 DNA is TGTGCCAGCAGATTCGACAGGGCCACCAACTACGAGCAGTACTTC. Amino acid sequence: CASRFDRATNYEQYF.

This clonotype was seen many times. CDR3 coding DNA: TGTGCCAGCAGTTTGGATAGTATCAACACCATATATTTT. Translated: CASSLDSINTIYF. The chain recombines TRBV12-3 or TRBV12-4 with TRBJ1-3, with D uncertain. V lost 3 bases to trimming and J lost 7 bases, with 10 bases between them. The CDR3 sequence is 13 residues long.

The chain employs TRBV2 and TRBJ2-5; perhaps D is TRBD1 or TRBD2 (5 bases each). Trimming shortened V by 7 bases and J by 4 bases, and 13 bases separated the two germline ends. This CDR3 is 13 amino acids long. Germline V gives CDR1 SNHLY, CDR2 FYNNEI. The CDR3 is CASIKVGGETQYF. In DNA, the CDR3 is TGTGCCAGCATAAAAGTTGGGGGAGAGACCCAGTACTTC.

The chain is built from TRBV28 and TRBJ1-6; 12 nucleotides line up with TRBD1. The CDR3 totals 19 residues. V trimming: 5 bases; J trimming: 2 bases; junction bases outside the gene matches: 10. The germline gives CDR1 MDHEN, CDR2 SYDVKM. The CDR3 nucleotides are TGTGCCAGCAGTGTCCGGGACAGGGGGCAAGGAACCTATAATTCACCCCTCCACTTT. It translates to CASSVRDRGQGTYNSPLHF.

Ten or more counts support this clonotype. The rearrangement uses TRBV2 and TRBJ2-5; D may be TRBD2 (7 bases). In germline, CDR1 is SNHLY, CDR2 FYNNEI. This CDR3 spans 13 amino acids. The V and J ends lost 6 bases and 6 bases respectively, with 14 bases between them. CDR3 amino acids: CASRGGGSQTQYF. Written as DNA, the CDR3 is TGTGCCAGCAGGGGCGGGGGCTCCCAGACCCAGTACTTC.

J is TRBJ2-3 and V is TRBV3-1, with 15 bases fitting TRBD2. The V segment lost 4 bases and the J segment 6 bases; nucleotides outside the gene matches: 2. The CDR3 runs to 15 residues. From germline, CDR1 is LGHDT and CDR2 YNNKEL (reference sequence). The CDR3: CASSPGLAGGDTQYF. In DNA, the CDR3 is TGTGCCAGCAGCCCAGGACTAGCGGGAGGGGATACGCAGTATTTT.

In this sample, this clonotype turned up a few times. A much larger clone lies a single base off, so this may be a read error. This chain uses TRBV7-2 with TRBJ2-5; 12 bases agree with TRBD2. This CDR3 has 14 amino acids. The J segment lost 3 bases and the V segment lost 4 bases, leaving 0 bases of the junction unmatched. Germline-derived CDR1 and CDR2 are SGHTA and FQGNSA. The CDR3: CASSWTSGKETQYF. CDR3 in DNA: TGTGCCAGCAGCTGGACTAGCGGGAAAGAGACCCAGTACTTC.

The chain is built from TRBV10-3 and TRBJ2-7, with D unclear. Deletions cut 0 bases from V and 6 bases from J, with 6 bases between. Germline V CDR1 and CDR2: ENHRY, SYGVKD. The CDR3 covers 12 residues. For the CDR3, the DNA is TGTGCCATCAGTGAGTCCCGGTTCGAGCAGTACTTC. This sequence encodes CAISESRFEQYF.

This clonotype has at least ten counts. The chain recombines TRBV12-3 or TRBV12-4 with TRBJ2-5; 9 nucleotides agree with TRBD2. This CDR3 has 16 residues. The J segment lost 3 bases and the V segment lost 4 bases, leaving 9 bases of the junction unmatched. The CDR3 reads CASSSLLAGGKETQYF. The DNA for the CDR3 is TGTGCCAGCAGTTCCCTCCTTGCGGGAGGGAAAGAGACCCAGTACTTC.

The V and J genes are TRBV27 and TRBJ2-7, with 9 bases lining up with TRBD2. This CDR3 spans 16 amino acids. Germline assignment: CDR1 MNHEY and CDR2 SMNVEV (reference sequence). The V and J ends lost 5 bases and 0 bases, in that order; junction bases with no gene match: 8. Written as DNA, the CDR3 is TGTGCCAGCAGTGCCTCCGGGACTAGCACCTCCTACGAGCAGTACTTC. Residues: CASSASGTSTSYEQYF.

This chain uses TRBV5-6 with TRBJ2-7, with 9 bases aligning to TRBD1. Trimming at V came to 5 bases and at J to 4 bases, leaving 10 bases not matched to a gene. This CDR3 is built from 15 residues. The germline gives CDR1 SGHDT, CDR2 YYEEEE. Here the CDR3 reads CASRDGTGYLYEQYF. In DNA, the CDR3 is TGTGCCAGCAGAGACGGGACAGGGTACTTGTACGAGCAGTACTTC.

This clonotype occurred a few times. The V and J genes are TRBV27 and TRBJ1-5; 7 bases fit TRBD1. Germline-derived CDR1 and CDR2 are MNHEY and SMNVEV (reference sequence). This CDR3 comprises 15 residues. Trimming took 6 bases from V and 3 from J; bases not matched to a gene: 8. This chain's CDR3 is CASSARGLFNQPQHF. In DNA, the CDR3 is TGTGCCAGCAGCGCAAGGGGGCTTTTCAATCAGCCCCAGCATTTT.

This chain joins TRBV9 and TRBJ2-1, with 10 bases matching TRBD2. Trimming removed 5 bases from V and 0 bases from J; junction bases left unmatched: 5. Per the germline V gene, CDR1 is SGDLS and CDR2 is YYNGEE. CDR3 length: 16 amino acids. CDR3: CASSYLAGASYNEQFF. In nucleotides, the CDR3 is TGTGCCAGCAGTTACCTAGCGGGGGCCTCCTACAATGAGCAGTTCTTC.

This clonotype showed up many times. The V gene is TRBV5-5, the J gene TRBJ2-5; no definite D call. The germline V gene has CDR1 SGHKS and CDR2 YYEKEE (reference sequence). The CDR3 is made up of 14 amino acids. V was shortened by 2 bases and J by 0 bases, with 8 bases between the two germline ends. The DNA for the CDR3 is TGTGCCAGCAGCTTTTCGGGTCACCAAGAGACCCAGTACTTC. Its protein product is CASSFSGHQETQYF.

This chain links TRBV29-1 with TRBJ2-4; D possibly corresponds to TRBD2 (5 bases). Looked up from germline, CDR1 is SQVTM and CDR2 is ANQGSEA. Trimming removed 7 bases at V and 7 bases at J, with 20 bases between. The CDR3 spans 14 residues. CDR3 loop: CSGGQSLGRNIQYF. In DNA, the CDR3 is TGCAGCGGCGGGCAGTCCTTAGGTAGGAACATTCAGTACTTC.